Described below is a single T cell receptor beta chain sequence and its context. The record originates from a study of cytomegalovirus exposure and HLA in healthy donors. In germline, CDR1 is SGHRS, CDR2 YFSETQ. This CDR3 has 16 residues. V was trimmed by 2 bases and J by 4 bases, leaving 15 bases between them. 60 Vbeta and 13 Jbeta primers were used in PCR. Per the original data handling: A follow-up analysis tallied about 80 million unique TCR beta chains, roughly 11 million shared. Data came from immunoSEQ multiplex PCR; TCRdb stores just in-frame clones and leaves some out. That table is the source of V, J and clone size, and D and trimming were worked out from the DNA. The data show around 190,000 clones, 86% seen once.

Source material: PBMCs. V gene TRBV5-1 combines with J gene TRBJ1-4, with D hard to call. The source of this sequence is a woman aged 25-40 years in good health and CMV-seronegative. CDR3 region: CASSFAFGEGNEKLFF. CDR3 sequence (DNA): TGCGCCAGCAGCTTTGCGTTCGGGGAAGGTAATGAAAAACTGTTTTTT.